Each of the 9 T cell receptor beta chains below was sequenced from the same sample in a study of cytomegalovirus exposure and HLA in healthy donors. In the PCR, 60 Vbeta and 13 Jbeta primers were used. Libraries were prepared by immunoSEQ multiplex PCR; TCRdb keeps only in-frame clonotypes and omits some of them. Of some 200,000 clones listed, about four fifths are singletons. Source material: PBMCs. The receptors originated from a female donor in good health and CMV-seronegative.

The chain joins TRBV10-3 to TRBJ1-6; a possible D gene is TRBD1 (5 bases). CDR3 length: 14 amino acids. The germline gives CDR1 ENHRY, CDR2 SYGVKD. V was cut by 5 bases and J by 7 bases, with 12 bases left in between. The CDR3, as DNA: TGTGCCATCAGTATCAGTCAGGGAAATTCACCCCTCCACTTT. Protein: CAISISQGNSPLHF.

This chain uses TRBV27 with TRBJ2-7; D is perhaps TRBD1 (5 bases). Trimming stripped 8 bases from V and 2 bases from J, with 10 bases between. CDR1 MNHEY and CDR2 SMNVEV come from the germline V gene (reference sequence). This CDR3 contains 12 residues. This CDR3 reads CASGHPAYEQYF. CDR3 nucleotides: TGTGCCAGCGGACATCCAGCCTACGAGCAGTACTTC.

The chain joins TRBV6-1 to TRBJ2-1; 11 nucleotides line up with TRBD2. This CDR3 spans 13 amino acids. V shed 11 bases, J shed 2 bases, and the junction held 2 bases outside the gene matches. Germline assignment: CDR1 MNHNS and CDR2 SASEGT. CDR3 protein: CAGTSGPYNEQFF. Written as DNA, the CDR3 is TGTGCCGGGACTAGCGGCCCCTACAATGAGCAGTTCTTC.

Remarks on this clone: One junction end disagrees with the germline gene, perhaps due to a read error. In the same sample, other DNA sequences code for this CDR3. The rearrangement links TRBV19 to TRBJ2-2, with 8 bases identical to TRBD2. In germline, CDR1 is LNHDA, CDR2 SQIVND (reference sequence). CDR3 size: 15 residues. CDR3 sequence (DNA): TGTGCCAGTATGGGCCCGGGGGGGAACACCGGGGAGCTATTTTTT. It encodes CASMGPGGNTGELFF.

The chain employs TRBV29-1 and TRBJ1-2; 8 nucleotides agree with TRBD1. Trimming took 4 bases from V and 4 from J; bases not matched to a gene: 8. The CDR3 has 14 amino acids. Germline assignment: CDR1 SQVTM and CDR2 ANQGSEA. In nucleotides, the CDR3 is TGCAGCGTTGGAGGGACAGGATCACTCTATGGCTACACCTTC. Translated: CSVGGTGSLYGYTF.

CDR3 loop: CASSMPRGVQETQYF. The CDR3 DNA reads as TGTGCCAGCAGCATGCCCCGCGGGGTACAAGAGACCCAGTACTTC. The chain combines TRBV11-2 with TRBJ2-5, with TRBD2 as a possible D gene (6 bases). V lost 5 bases to trimming and J lost 2 bases, with 15 bases between them. This CDR3 is 15 amino acids long. In germline, CDR1 is SGHAT, CDR2 FQNNGV.

The chain carries TRBV29-1 and TRBJ2-7; tentative D call: TRBD1 (5 bases). V shed 4 bases and J shed 7 bases, with 14 bases lying between them. From germline, CDR1 is SQVTM and CDR2 ANQGSEA. CDR3 length equals 12 residues. CDR3 nucleotides: TGCAGCGTTGCGCAGACAGCGAGGGAGCAGTACTTC. Protein: CSVAQTAREQYF.

This CDR3 is CASSVVEVFTEAFF. The CDR3 bases are TGTGCCAGCAGCGTAGTCGAGGTATTCACTGAAGCTTTCTTT. This chain links TRBV9 with TRBJ1-1; D unclear. The CDR3 loop spans 14 amino acids. V was clipped by 0 bases and J by 4 bases, with 10 bases between them. Per germline, CDR1 SGDLS and CDR2 YYNGEE.

This clone was observed a handful of times. The genes are TRBV27 and TRBJ2-1; TRBD2 aligns across 7 bases. CDR3 length equals 14 residues. The germline gives CDR1 MNHEY, CDR2 SMNVEV (reference sequence). V lost 2 bases and J lost 7; bases outside the gene matches: 5. The CDR3 loop is CASSLGGGGNEQFF. The CDR3 coding sequence is TGTGCCAGCAGTTTAGGTGGGGGGGGGAATGAGCAGTTCTTC.